This TCR beta chain was sequenced for a study of blood T cell repertoires in COVID-19. Across the study: The United States, Italy and Spain provided the acute and convalescent COVID-19 samples.

How the authors handled the data: Amplification of reference gene primers was used by the study to estimate nucleated cell counts. Using immunoSEQ multiplex PCR, the repertoire was profiled, and TCRdb retains in-frame clones only, with some absent. The V and J calls and clone size are taken from that table; D and trimming were inferred from the DNA. The data hold 150,000 or so clones, with approximately 83% observed a single time. The CDR3 is 13 amino acids. The junction had 6 bases not matched to a gene; V was cut back by 6 bases and J by 6 bases. This clone occurred a few times. The material sequenced was peripheral blood. This sequence originates from a woman aged 55-69 years with COVID-19, enrolled during active disease. V gene TRBV12-3 or TRBV12-4 combines with J gene TRBJ1-2, with TRBD1 matching 8 bases. The CDR3 sequence: CASRPTGGDGYTF. The CDR3 bases are TGTGCCAGCAGACCCACAGGGGGAGATGGCTACACCTTC.